This T cell receptor beta chain originates from a study of Ad26.COV2.S vaccination and SARS-CoV-2 variants. Sample treatment: approximately 18 received Ad26.COV2.S at low or high dose, single or two shots; about 5 received placebo; per-sample allocation not given. The samples were gathered on day 63 after the first injection of vaccine or placebo. SARS-CoV-2 spike from the Wuhan strain was encoded by the vaccine, an Ad26 vector. TCRdb keeps only in-frame clones here, not all; method: immunoSEQ multiplex PCR. The sample includes approximately 410,000 clones, about nine tenths of them seen just once. The junction had 13 bases not matched to a gene; V was cut back by 5 bases and J by 6 bases. This CDR3 is built from 16 residues. The germline gives CDR1 SEHNR, CDR2 FQNEAQ (reference sequence).

The chain uses TRBV7-9 and TRBJ2-1; 7 bases line up with TRBD1. Sequenced material: peripheral blood, taken in a trial of Ad26.COV2.S vaccine versus placebo. This receptor was taken from a person aged 18-60 years who received the Ad26.COV2.S COVID-19 vaccine or a placebo. CDR3 nucleotides: TGTGCCAGCAGCCCACCTTACAGGGGTCGGGGCAATGAGCAGTTCTTC. Its protein is CASSPPYRGRGNEQFF. Looking up the rest from reference TRBV7-9 and TRBJ2-1 gives the full variable domain: DTGVSQNPRHKITKRGQNVTFRCDPISEHNRLYWYRQTLGQGPEFLTYFQNEAQLEKSRLLSDRFSAERPKGSFSTLEIQRTEQGDSAMYLCASSPPYRGRGNEQFFGPGTRLTVL.